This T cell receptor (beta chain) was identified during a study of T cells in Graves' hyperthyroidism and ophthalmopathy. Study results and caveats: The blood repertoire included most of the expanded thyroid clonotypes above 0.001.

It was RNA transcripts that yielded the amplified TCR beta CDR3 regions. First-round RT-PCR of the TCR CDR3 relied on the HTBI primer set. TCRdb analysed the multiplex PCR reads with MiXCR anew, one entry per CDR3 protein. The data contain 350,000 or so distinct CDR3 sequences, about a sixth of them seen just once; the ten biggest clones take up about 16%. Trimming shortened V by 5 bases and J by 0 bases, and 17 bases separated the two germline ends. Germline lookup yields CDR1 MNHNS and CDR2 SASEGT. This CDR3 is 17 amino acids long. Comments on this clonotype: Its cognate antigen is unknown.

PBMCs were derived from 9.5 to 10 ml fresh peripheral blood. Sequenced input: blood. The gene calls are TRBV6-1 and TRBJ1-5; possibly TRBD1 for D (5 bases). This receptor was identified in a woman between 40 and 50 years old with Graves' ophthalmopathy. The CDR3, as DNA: TGTGCCAGCAGTCCCACGGGGCAGGTAAATAGCAATCAGCCCCAGCATTTT. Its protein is CASSPTGQVNSNQPQHF.